Below are 18 T cell receptor beta chains sequenced from a single sample in a study of technical replicates of blood from a handful of donors. Here immunoSEQ multiplex PCR was the method, and the copy in TCRdb shows in-frame clones only, minus some. The sample has about 82,000 clones, around 94% seen once. The sequencing sample was made of T cells isolated from PBMCs. These receptors all stem from a human donor in good health.

The rearrangement links TRBV6-5 to TRBJ2-1; the D is unclear. CDR3 length: 13 amino acids. V was trimmed by 6 bases and J by 0 bases, leaving 6 bases between them. The germline V gene has CDR1 MNHEY and CDR2 SVGAGI. The CDR3 DNA is TGTGCCAGCAGCATTAGCTCCTACAATGAGCAGTTCTTC. Translating gives CASSISSYNEQFF.

V usage is TRBV7-8 and J usage is TRBJ2-3; TRBD2 matches 11 bases. Germline values: CDR1 SGHVS, CDR2 FQNEAQ. CDR3 size: 16 residues. Trimming cost V 5 bases and J 3 bases; bases outside gene matches: 7. The CDR3 coding sequence is TGTGCCAGCAGCAAGAATAGCGGGAGGGGGACAGATACGCAGTATTTT. It is translated as CASSKNSGRGTDTQYF.

The rearrangement joins TRBV19 to TRBJ1-2, with D tentatively TRBD1 (5 bases). The CDR3 contains 10 residues. CDR1 is LNHDA, CDR2 SQIVND, per germline (reference sequence). The germline V and J ends were trimmed by 11 bases and 6 bases, with 10 bases remaining between them. CDR3 DNA: TGTGCCGGAGACAGACATGGCTACACCTTC. It encodes CAGDRHGYTF. The whole variable domain, remainder taken from reference TRBV19 and TRBJ1-2, is DGGITQSPKYLFRKEGQNVTLSCEQNLNHDAMYWYRQDPGQGLRLIYYSQIVNDFQKGDIAEGYSVSREKKESFPLTVTSAQKNPTAFYLCAGDRHGYTFGSGTRLTVV.

J is TRBJ2-7 and V is TRBV7-3; tentatively, D is TRBD2 (5 bases). This CDR3 spans 14 amino acids. V was shortened by 5 bases and J by 0 bases, with 11 bases between the two germline ends. Germline loops: CDR1 SGHTA, CDR2 FQGTGA. The CDR3: CASSPAGNSYEQYF. Written as DNA, the CDR3 is TGTGCCAGCAGCCCCGCGGGCAACTCCTACGAGCAGTACTTC.

The chain has TRBV9 and TRBJ1-3; D ambiguous. Trimming shortened V by 4 bases and J by 0 bases, and 8 bases separated the two germline ends. This CDR3 comprises 14 residues. The V gene's germline CDR1 is SGDLS and CDR2 YYNGEE. The CDR3 DNA reads TGTGCCAGCAGCACAACAGTCTCTGGAAACACCATATATTTT. Translating gives CASSTTVSGNTIYF.

This clone has just one count. The chain links TRBV30 to TRBJ2-6; maybe TRBD1 (6 bases). The CDR3 loop spans 15 amino acids. Germline CDR1 GTSNPN, CDR2 SVGIG (reference sequence). The V end lost 6 bases, the J end lost 0 bases, and 12 bases lay between the germline ends. CDR3 protein: CACLDSSSGANVLTF. CDR3 bases: TGTGCCTGTTTGGACAGTAGCTCTGGGGCCAACGTCCTGACTTTC. Based on the CDR3 plus reference TRBV30 and TRBJ2-6, the full variable domain is SQTIHQWPATLVQPVGSPLSLECTVEGTSNPNLYWYRQAAGRGLQLLFYSVGIGQISSEVPQNLSASRPQDRQFILSSKKLLLSDSGFYLCACLDSSSGANVLTFGAGSRLTVL.

V is TRBV27 and J is TRBJ2-7; TRBD2 agrees at 10 bases. This CDR3 has 14 amino acids. J gave up 3 bases and V 7 bases, and 6 bases lay outside the gene matches. Germline-derived CDR1 and CDR2 are MNHEY and SMNVEV (reference sequence). The DNA for the CDR3 is TGTGCCAGCACTCTAACTAGCGGGGACTACGAGCAGTACTTC. Translation gives CASTLTSGDYEQYF.

This clone was picked up one time. V gene TRBV6-5 combines with J gene TRBJ2-7, with a weak D call TRBD2 (5 bases). The CDR3 sequence is 13 residues long. Germline assignment: CDR1 MNHEY and CDR2 SVGAGI. Trimming shortened V by 1 base and J by 4 bases, and 8 bases separated the two germline ends. The CDR3, as DNA: TGTGCCAGCAGTTACTTCGGGGAATACGAGCAGTACTTC. Its protein product is CASSYFGEYEQYF.

This chain joins TRBV9 and TRBJ2-7; 9 bases are a match to TRBD1. Trimming took 5 bases from V and 9 from J; bases not matched to a gene: 21. Per the germline V gene, CDR1 is SGDLS and CDR2 is YYNGEE. The CDR3 spans 17 residues. The CDR3 here is CASRYQITPGQGGVQYF. Here the CDR3 DNA reads TGTGCCAGCAGATACCAAATAACCCCGGGACAGGGAGGTGTGCAGTACTTC.

The table lists this clone with a count of one. The genes are TRBV5-8 and TRBJ2-5; D may be TRBD1 (6 bases). The CDR3 has 15 amino acids. Germline V gene sequence: CDR1 SGHTS, CDR2 YDEGEE. With 1 base removed from V and 5 bases from J, the gap between germline ends came to 15 bases. The CDR3 DNA reads TGTGCCAGCAGCTTGTGGAAGACAGGAGTGGAGACCCAGTACTTC. Translating gives CASSLWKTGVETQYF.

The chain has TRBV28 and TRBJ1-4, with D unclear. V was clipped by 1 base and J by 2 bases, with 8 bases between them. CDR3 length: 15 amino acids. Germline CDR1 is MDHEN and CDR2 is SYDVKM. For the CDR3, the DNA is TGTGCCAGCAGTTTATCGCGGGGTACTAATGAAAAACTGTTTTTT. Translated: CASSLSRGTNEKLFF. The complete variable domain, with remaining parts taken from reference TRBV28 and TRBJ1-4, reads DVKVTQSSRYLVKRTGEKVFLECVQDMDHENMFWYRQDPGLGLRLIYFSYDVKMKEKGDIPEGYSVSREKKERFSLILESASTNQTSMYLCASSLSRGTNEKLFFGSGTQLSVL.

The chain recombines TRBV27 with TRBJ2-1; 13 bases are shared with TRBD2. CDR1 and CDR2 (germline): MNHEY, SMNVEV (reference sequence). Unmatched junction bases numbered 6, after V lost 2 bases and J lost 5 bases. This CDR3 has 17 residues. CDR3 DNA: TGTGCCAGCAGTTTACCGATTGGACTAGCGGGAGACAATGAGCAGTTCTTC. Amino acid sequence: CASSLPIGLAGDNEQFF.

The chain links TRBV15 to TRBJ1-1, with TRBD1 matching 7 bases. The CDR3 is 13 amino acids. Losses at the gene ends were 6 bases for V and 6 bases for J; bases not matched to a gene: 7. Germline CDR1 reads LNHNV; CDR2 reads YYDKDF (reference sequence). CDR3: CATSRTGDSEAFF. CDR3 sequence (DNA): TGTGCCACCAGTCGAACAGGGGACTCTGAAGCTTTCTTT.

V gene TRBV25-1 combines with J gene TRBJ2-1; 9 bases are shared with TRBD2. Per the germline V gene, CDR1 is MGHDK and CDR2 is SYGVNS. Losses at the gene ends were 8 bases for V and 2 bases for J; bases not matched to a gene: 4. CDR3 length: 14 residues. DNA for the CDR3: TGTGCCAGCCGGGGCGGGAGGGCCTACAATGAGCAGTTCTTC. This sequence encodes CASRGGRAYNEQFF.

V is TRBV6-5 and J is TRBJ2-7; tentatively, D is TRBD2 (6 bases). The CDR3 length is 13 residues. Germline V CDR1 and CDR2: MNHEY, SVGAGI. The V gene lost 8 bases and the J gene lost 2 bases, with 13 bases spanning the gap. The CDR3 nucleotides read TGTGCCAGCGGAGGGGCAGCCACCTACGAGCAGTACTTC. This gives the protein CASGGAATYEQYF.

The chain joins TRBV20-1 to TRBJ1-2; D is unresolved. CDR3 length equals 10 residues. Trimming removed 5 bases at V and 5 bases at J, with 6 bases between. The germline V gene encodes CDR1 DFQATT and CDR2 SNEGSKA (reference sequence). CDR3 nucleotide sequence: TGCAGTGCTGGCCCGTATGGCTACACCTTC. Translated, it gives CSAGPYGYTF.

The J gene is TRBJ2-3, the V gene TRBV4-2; a weak D match, TRBD2 (5 bases). The V end was cut by 2 bases, the J end by 4 bases, with 13 bases between. Germline V gives CDR1 LGHNA, CDR2 YNFKEQ. This CDR3 is 15 amino acids long. CDR3 DNA sequence: TGTGCCAGCAGCCAACGCCTTAGCGAGGCAGATACGCAGTATTTT. Its translation: CASSQRLSEADTQYF.

The chain links TRBV6-5 to TRBJ2-1; tentative D call: TRBD1 (5 bases). Germline V gives CDR1 MNHEY, CDR2 SVGAGI. The length of the CDR3 is 16 residues. V was clipped by 2 bases and J by 0 bases, with 11 bases between them. The CDR3 DNA is TGTGCCAGCAGTTACCGCCCAGACAGCTCCTACAATGAGCAGTTCTTC. Protein sequence: CASSYRPDSSYNEQFF.